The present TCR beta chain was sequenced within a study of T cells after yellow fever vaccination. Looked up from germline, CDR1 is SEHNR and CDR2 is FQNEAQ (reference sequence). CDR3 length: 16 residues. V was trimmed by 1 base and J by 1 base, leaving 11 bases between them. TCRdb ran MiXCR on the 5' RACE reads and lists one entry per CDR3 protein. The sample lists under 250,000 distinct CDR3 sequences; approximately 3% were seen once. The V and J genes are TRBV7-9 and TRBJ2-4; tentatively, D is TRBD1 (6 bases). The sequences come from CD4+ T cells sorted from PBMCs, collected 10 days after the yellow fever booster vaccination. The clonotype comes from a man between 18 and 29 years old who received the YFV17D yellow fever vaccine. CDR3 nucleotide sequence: TGTGCCAGCAGCTTAGGCGCCAGGGGCGCCAAAAACATTCAGTACTTC. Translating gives CASSLGARGAKNIQYF.